One sample yielded the 32 T cell receptor beta chains listed below, sequenced in a study of cytomegalovirus exposure and HLA in healthy donors (dated by TCRdb to between 2016 and 2019). Receptor libraries were prepared by the immunoSEQ multiplex PCR assay. For the multiplex PCR, a mixture combining 60 forward primers for TCR Vbeta segments and 13 reverse primers for TCR Jbeta segments was used. Here the immuneACCESS table is served through TCRdb, limited to in-frame sequences with V and J called. Missing clones are a known gap in these copies; in checked studies unresolved V genes cover under half, and the rest lacks a known reason. The sample has 150,000 to 200,000 clones on record, more than 70% of them singletons. The top ten constitute less than 5% of the sample. The source material was PBMCs. The receptors shown here come from a male donor in good health and CMV-seronegative.

This clone occurred many times. The V and J genes are TRBV11-1 and TRBJ2-7; the D gene is possibly TRBD2 (7 bases). This CDR3 is built from 15 residues. Per germline, CDR1 SGHAT and CDR2 FQDESV (reference sequence). Trimming removed 5 bases at V and 3 bases at J, with 17 bases between. The CDR3 is CASSPRERDNYEQYF. CDR3 sequence (DNA): TGTGCCAGCAGCCCGAGAGAGCGGGACAACTACGAGCAGTACTTC.

As to this clone: A junction boundary mismatches the germline segment, possibly from a read error. V and J are TRBV7-9 and TRBJ2-7; perhaps TRBD1 as D (5 bases). CDR1 and CDR2 from the germline V gene are SEHNR and FQNEAQ (reference sequence). The CDR3 runs to 12 residues. In DNA, the CDR3 is TGTTCCAGCAGTCCAACAGGTGGCGAGCAGTACTTC. Translated: CSSSPTGGEQYF.

The chain employs TRBV27 and TRBJ2-7; TRBD2 is a possible D gene (6 bases). Germline V CDR1 and CDR2: MNHEY, SMNVEV (reference sequence). The CDR3 has 14 amino acids. The V and J ends lost 6 bases and 3 bases respectively, with 15 bases between them. CDR3 sequence (DNA): TGTGCCAGCAGGCGCCCCGGGACTCACTACGAGCAGTACTTC. Translation gives CASRRPGTHYEQYF.

The DNA for the CDR3 is TGTGCCAGCAGGAGGGTCCGGGTTGGGTCGGGAGAGCAGTACTTC. It specifies CASRRVRVGSGEQYF. The chain is built from TRBV6-1 and TRBJ2-7, with D possibly being TRBD2 (5 bases). V lost 6 bases, J lost 7 bases, and 22 bases lay in between. This CDR3 has 15 residues. Germline CDR1 and CDR2: MNHNS and SASEGT.

This clone was counted between two and nine times. The chain couples TRBV7-9 to TRBJ2-7; D gene ambiguous. The CDR3 consists of 11 residues. The germline V gene has CDR1 SEHNR and CDR2 FQNEAQ (reference sequence). Trimming pared 8 bases from V and 3 bases from J, leaving 8 bases between. The CDR3 region is CASEVDYEQYF. CDR3 bases: TGTGCCAGCGAGGTCGACTACGAGCAGTACTTC. The full variable domain, with the rest looked up from reference TRBV7-9 and TRBJ2-7, is DTGVSQNPRHKITKRGQNVTFRCDPISEHNRLYWYRQTLGQGPEFLTYFQNEAQLEKSRLLSDRFSAERPKGSFSTLEIQRTEQGDSAMYLCASEVDYEQYFGPGTRLTVT.

This chain uses TRBV11-3 with TRBJ2-7, with D maybe TRBD1 (6 bases). From germline, CDR1 is SGHNT and CDR2 YENEEA. V was pared by 1 base and J by 5 bases, with 15 bases between. The CDR3 runs to 15 residues. The CDR3 spells CASSLGDRGGHEQYF. The CDR3 DNA reads TGTGCCAGCAGCTTAGGGGATCGTGGGGGCCACGAGCAGTACTTC.

The gene calls are TRBV2 and TRBJ1-2; no reliable D call. Trimming removed 6 bases at V and 4 bases at J, with 6 bases between. Germline V gives CDR1 SNHLY, CDR2 FYNNEI. This CDR3 is built from 11 residues. The CDR3 DNA reads TGTGCCAGCAGCAAGAGCTATGGCTACACCTTC. Protein sequence: CASSKSYGYTF.

The V and J genes are TRBV7-9 and TRBJ1-1; no clear D gene. This CDR3 is 17 amino acids long. The germline V and J ends were trimmed by 5 bases and 1 base, with 20 bases remaining between them. Looked up from germline, CDR1 is SEHNR and CDR2 is FQNEAQ (reference sequence). CDR3 sequence reads: CASSLKIGPTENTEAFF. CDR3 coding DNA: TGTGCCAGCAGCCTAAAAATCGGCCCCACAGAGAACACTGAAGCTTTCTTT.

Comments on this clone: This sample also contains other DNA sequences that code for the same CDR3. The CDR3 sequence is CASSLDRSSGNTIYF. The CDR3 DNA is TGTGCCAGCAGCCTTGACAGGAGCTCTGGAAACACCATATATTTT. The V call is TRBV6-5, the J call TRBJ1-3; a possible D gene is TRBD1 (6 bases). This CDR3 region has 15 residues. Between the trimmed V and J ends, which lost 6 bases and 0 bases, there was a span of 12 bases. Germline V gene lookup returns CDR1 MNHEY and CDR2 SVGAGI.

V gene TRBV7-3 combines with J gene TRBJ2-3; no reliable D call. From germline, CDR1 is SGHTA and CDR2 FQGTGA. The length of the CDR3 is 14 residues. Between the trimmed V and J ends, which lost 4 bases and 0 bases, there was a span of 8 bases. The CDR3 region is CASSSRSSTDTQYF. CDR3 DNA: TGTGCCAGCAGCTCCCGTTCTAGCACAGATACGCAGTATTTT.

V is TRBV11-2 and J is TRBJ2-1, with 8 bases aligning to TRBD2. CDR1 SGHAT and CDR2 FQNNGV come from the germline V gene. J was trimmed by 9 bases and V by 2 bases; bases with no gene match: 9. The CDR3 length is 15 residues. CDR3 nucleotides: TGTGCCAGCAGCTTAAACCGGGGGGGGTTGGGTGAGCAGTTCTTC. Protein sequence: CASSLNRGGLGEQFF.

The sample holds a few counts of this clone. The rearrangement joins TRBV2 to TRBJ1-2, with no clear D. The CDR3 has 13 residues. Trimming removed 4 bases at V and 4 bases at J, with 10 bases between. Germline CDR1 reads SNHLY; CDR2 reads FYNNEI. In DNA form, the CDR3 reads TGTGCCAGCAGTGTCGAAGGGAGCTATGGCTACACCTTC. It specifies CASSVEGSYGYTF.

This clone was recorded once. The chain has TRBV4-3 and TRBJ2-1; 7 bases are shared with TRBD2. The V segment lost 0 bases and the J segment 7 bases; nucleotides outside the gene matches: 6. CDR3 length equals 15 residues. CDR1 LGHNA and CDR2 YSLEER come from the germline V gene. CDR3 bases: TGCGCCAGCAGCCAAGAAGGGAGGGGTATGAATGAGCAGTTCTTC. Translated: CASSQEGRGMNEQFF.

The genes are TRBV7-9 and TRBJ2-7; no clear D gene. The CDR3 is 11 amino acids. V lost 2 bases and J 3 bases, leaving 2 bases between the germline ends. Germline-derived CDR1 and CDR2 are SEHNR and FQNEAQ (reference sequence). CDR3: CASSLYYEQYF. The CDR3 DNA follows: TGTGCCAGCAGCTTATACTACGAGCAGTACTTC.

For this clone: The same CDR3 arises from other DNA sequences in this sample as well. The rearrangement joins TRBV9 to TRBJ2-1; a weak D match, TRBD2 (6 bases). Between the trimmed V and J ends, which lost 0 bases and 6 bases, there was a span of 10 bases. The CDR3 totals 14 residues. Germline V gene lookup returns CDR1 SGDLS and CDR2 YYNGEE. CDR3 DNA: TGTGCCAGCAGCGTAGGGGGGACTCTCAATGAGCAGTTCTTC. Its protein product is CASSVGGTLNEQFF.

The count of this clone is one. The chain couples TRBV21-1 to TRBJ2-7; the table calls TRBD2, which could not be checked here. TRBV21-1 corresponds to a pseudogene. This CDR3 has 15 amino acids. CDR3 in amino acids: CASSKAQRGSYEQYF. CDR3 DNA sequence: TGTGCCAGCAGCAAAGCGCAGCGGGGCTCCTACGAGCAGTACTTC.

The chain employs TRBV5-1 and TRBJ2-2; D possibly corresponds to TRBD1 (6 bases). The V gene's germline CDR1 is SGHRS and CDR2 YFSETQ. CDR3 length: 19 amino acids. V was cut by 7 bases and J by 0 bases, with 25 bases left in between. CDR3 nucleotides: TGCGCCAGCCGCCTTGGAAGGCAGGGGTACGCGGCGAACACCGGGGAGCTGTTTTTT. This encodes CASRLGRQGYAANTGELFF. Full variable domain (outside the CDR3, taken from reference TRBV5-1 and TRBJ2-2): KAGVTQTPRYLIKTRGQQVTLSCSPISGHRSVSWYQQTPGQGLQFLFEYFSETQRNKGNFPGRFSGRQFSNSRSEMNVSTLELGDSALYLCASRLGRQGYAANTGELFFGEGSRLTVL.

The chain combines TRBV6-5 with TRBJ2-7; 9 nucleotides align to TRBD2. The CDR3 is made up of 13 amino acids. The trim removed 2 bases at V and 7 bases at J, leaving 3 bases unmatched. Germline V CDR1 and CDR2: MNHEY, SVGAGI. The CDR3 is CASSYGTSKEQYF. In nucleotides, the CDR3 is TGTGCCAGCAGTTACGGGACTAGCAAAGAGCAGTACTTC.

The chain joins TRBV27 to TRBJ1-3, with D tentatively TRBD1 (6 bases). V lost 6 bases to trimming and J lost 0 bases, with 9 bases between them. CDR1 MNHEY and CDR2 SMNVEV come from the germline V gene (reference sequence). CDR3 length: 14 amino acids. Here the CDR3 DNA reads TGTGCCAGCAGCCAGGGGCACTCTGGAAACACCATATATTTT. Translated, it gives CASSQGHSGNTIYF.

J is TRBJ2-4 and V is TRBV6-5; unclear D gene. The CDR3 is made up of 15 amino acids. The germline CDR1 and CDR2 sequences are MNHEY and SVGAGI. V was cut by 0 bases and J by 4 bases, with 10 bases left in between. This CDR3 reads CASSYSGQMKNIQYF. The CDR3 region has the DNA TGTGCCAGCAGTTACTCGGGCCAGATGAAAAACATTCAGTACTTC.

This sequence joins TRBV10-3 and TRBJ1-1, with D uncertain. The CDR3 is 13 residues long. Between the trimmed V and J ends, which lost 6 bases and 5 bases, there was a span of 13 bases. The germline V gene encodes CDR1 ENHRY and CDR2 SYGVKD. CDR3 protein: CAISVTPETEAFF. The DNA for the CDR3 is TGTGCCATCAGCGTGACTCCGGAAACTGAAGCTTTCTTT.

This clone was observed a single time. The chain links TRBV5-1 to TRBJ2-7, with a possible D match to TRBD2 (7 bases). This CDR3 spans 15 amino acids. The germline V and J ends were trimmed by 4 bases and 6 bases, with 20 bases remaining between them. The germline CDR1 and CDR2 sequences are SGHRS and YFSETQ. The CDR3 sequence is CASSIGGYEGGEQYF. CDR3 coding DNA: TGCGCCAGCAGCATCGGGGGGTACGAGGGGGGCGAGCAGTACTTC.

As concerns this clone: A junction end diverges from the germline sequence, so it may reflect a read error. The chain's CDR3 is CASSLEAGGNGQFF. In nucleotides, the CDR3 is TGTGCCAGCAGCTTGGAGGCAGGGGGAAATGGGCAGTTCTTC. The chain has TRBV5-6 and TRBJ2-1; 7 bases are shared with TRBD1. Germline lookup yields CDR1 SGHDT and CDR2 YYEEEE. The length of the CDR3 is 14 residues.

The J gene is TRBJ1-1, the V gene TRBV19; D is undetermined. Germline CDR1 reads LNHDA; CDR2 reads SQIVND (reference sequence). Between the trimmed V and J ends, which lost 3 bases and 4 bases, there was a span of 9 bases. There are 13 residues in the CDR3. The CDR3 DNA reads as TGTGCCAGTAGTATCGGGGTGAGCACTGAAGCTTTCTTT. It codes for CASSIGVSTEAFF.

This clone showed up just once. The gene calls are TRBV28 and TRBJ2-7; 11 nucleotides agree with TRBD2. Germline V gives CDR1 MDHEN, CDR2 SYDVKM. This CDR3 contains 14 residues. V was pared by 7 bases and J by 2 bases, with 4 bases of the junction left unmatched. CDR3: CASTLAGGTYEQYF. In nucleotides, the CDR3 is TGTGCCAGCACCCTAGCGGGAGGTACCTACGAGCAGTACTTC.

This chain joins TRBV19 and TRBJ1-1, with TRBD1 matching over 7 bases. Germline V gene sequence: CDR1 LNHDA, CDR2 SQIVND (reference sequence). This CDR3 spans 12 amino acids. Unmatched junction bases numbered 7, after V lost 9 bases and J lost 6 bases. The CDR3, as DNA: TGTGCCAGCTCAGACAGGGAATCTGAAGCTTTCTTT. Protein product: CASSDRESEAFF.

This clone was counted a few times. The DNA for the CDR3 is TGTGCCAGCAGCTTAGAACAGCAAAAACTGTTTTTT. Encoded protein: CASSLEQQKLFF. The V gene is TRBV5-4, the J gene TRBJ1-4; D is undetermined. The V end lost 2 bases, the J end lost 9 bases, and 8 bases lay between the germline ends. Germline V gene lookup returns CDR1 SGHNT and CDR2 YYREEE (reference sequence). The CDR3 sequence is 12 residues long.

The CDR3 sequence is CASSQDGGVEQFF. In nucleotides, the CDR3 is TGCGCCAGCAGCCAAGATGGGGGGGTTGAGCAGTTCTTC. The J gene is TRBJ2-1, the V gene TRBV4-1, with 7 bases fitting TRBD2. This CDR3 is built from 13 residues. V lost 0 bases and J lost 9; bases outside the gene matches: 2. Germline CDR1 and CDR2: MGHRA and YSYEKL.

V is TRBV7-3 and J is TRBJ2-3, with TRBD1 matching over 7 bases. This CDR3 contains 14 residues. With V trimmed by 5 bases and J by 4 bases, 6 bases remained unmatched. Germline V gene lookup returns CDR1 SGHTA and CDR2 FQGTGA. The CDR3 loop is CASSPRGWADTQYF. As DNA, the CDR3 is TGTGCCAGCAGCCCCAGGGGGTGGGCAGATACGCAGTATTTT.

V is TRBV4-3 and J is TRBJ1-2; TRBD1 agrees at 8 bases. The CDR3 covers 15 residues. Germline V gene data show CDR1 as LGHNA and CDR2 as YSLEER. V shed 4 bases, J shed 0 bases, and the junction held 4 bases outside the gene matches. The CDR3 DNA follows: TGCGCCAGCAGCCTCCGACAGGGGACTAACTATGGCTACACCTTC. It is translated as CASSLRQGTNYGYTF.

This clone came up a few times. The chain combines TRBV27 with TRBJ1-5; D unclear. Per the germline V gene, CDR1 is MNHEY and CDR2 is SMNVEV (reference sequence). The germline V and J ends were trimmed by 8 bases and 2 bases, with 10 bases remaining between them. CDR3 length: 13 residues. CDR3: CASGIGGNQPQHF. In DNA, the CDR3 is TGTGCCAGCGGGATCGGGGGCAATCAGCCCCAGCATTTT.

This chain uses TRBV6-5 with TRBJ2-3; D not resolved. The germline CDR1 and CDR2 sequences are MNHEY and SVGAGI. Trimming removed 4 bases from V and 0 bases from J, with 8 bases in between. This CDR3 region has 14 residues. The CDR3 loop is CASSSAVSTDTQYF. The CDR3 DNA sequence: TGTGCCAGCAGTTCGGCGGTTAGCACAGATACGCAGTATTTT.